A selection of T cell receptor beta chains follows, all from one sample in a study of blood T cell repertoires in COVID-19. Measured with immunoSEQ multiplex PCR; TCRdb has only the in-frame clones, and not every one. The top ten clones hold less than 9% of a sample with fewer than 650,000 clones, about 88% of them seen once. Sequences were obtained from peripheral blood. These receptors came from a woman in her forties or fifties with COVID-19, enrolled during active disease. Each CDR3 is given without its conserved first and last residue.

j_call v_call cdr3_aa
TRBJ2-7 TRBV6-5 ASSSTTYEQY
TRBJ2-3 TRBV19 ASSGGATDTQY
TRBJ1-1 TRBV30 AWSPPWANTEAF
TRBJ2-1 TRBV6-1 ASSESGPNNEQF
TRBJ2-7 TRBV4-1 ASSQVRGEQY
TRBJ1-2 TRBV6-5 ASSPPGQYYGYT
TRBJ1-4 TRBV5-1 ASSNGQGGIGEKLF
TRBJ2-2 TRBV6-5 ASSYFLGAGELF
TRBJ2-1 TRBV7-7 ASSPDLSSYNEQF
TRBJ1-1 TRBV3-1/TRBV3-2 ASSQGRGTEAF
TRBJ1-2 TRBV27 ASSLAGQGYRGYT
TRBJ1-5 TRBV3-1/TRBV3-2 ASSPGTGNQPQH
TRBJ1-6 TRBV12-3/TRBV12-4 ASSFTISPLH
TRBJ2-3 TRBV4-1 ASSQVGRGSTDTQY
TRBJ2-2 TRBV3-1/TRBV3-2 ASSQVGLAGGPDRAGELF
TRBJ1-4 TRBV6-5 ASAGDSEKLF
TRBJ1-2 TRBV6-1 ASSDRSYGYT
TRBJ2-2 TRBV5-1 ASSLSGVRDTGELF
TRBJ1-2 TRBV7-2 ASSLIRGEGYT
TRBJ1-5 TRBV5-3 ARVTDTGFNQPQH
TRBJ1-5 TRBV29-1 SVVSRGAQH
TRBJ2-3 TRBV5-1 ASSRTSGGDTQY
TRBJ1-1 TRBV7-9 ASSYNYRQGAF
TRBJ1-2 TRBV25-1 ASSEWGGTGDGYT
TRBJ2-3 TRBV5-4 ASSSGQFTDTQY
TRBJ1-1 TRBV5-5 ASSYPGHMNTEAF
TRBJ2-7 TRBV29-1 SVVTGGGEQY
TRBJ1-5 TRBV27 ASSLRAGYQPQH
TRBJ1-1 TRBV5-1 ASRMRTDMNTEAF
TRBJ2-7 TRBV4-1 ASSQVSAAGYEQY
TRBJ1-5 TRBV10-1 ASIGGTAVSNQPQH
TRBJ1-1 TRBV19 ASTPHMNTEAF
TRBJ2-7 TRBV6-5 ASRRGEGYEQY
TRBJ2-2 TRBV4-1 ASSQDTASGAITGELF
TRBJ2-5 TRBV24-1 ATSDLKAGNQETQY
TRBJ2-3 TRBV20-1 SASGAGLSETDTQY
TRBJ2-1 TRBV7-2 ASSSNRGDDNEQF
TRBJ1-2 TRBV29-1 SVEGQGSYGYT
TRBJ2-5 TRBV7-9 ASSAGGTGKETQY
TRBJ2-6 TRBV6-6 ASSPPRGSGANVLT
TRBJ1-1 TRBV28 ASKSGHQGTEAF
TRBJ1-5 TRBV10-3 AISLGQGSNQPQH
TRBJ2-3 TRBV2 ASSADSTDTQY
TRBJ1-1 TRBV10-2 ASTPGGDGTEAF
TRBJ2-7 TRBV28 ASRPAGGNYEQY
TRBJ2-1 TRBV5-4 ASSLPGTGVNEQF
TRBJ1-1 TRBV27 ASSRGGAGSTEAF
TRBJ1-2 TRBV28 ASRIPGGGYT
TRBJ2-7 TRBV19 ASRPTGGLSYEQY
TRBJ2-1 TRBV7-9 ASSSPGQGDNEQF
TRBJ1-2 TRBV19 ASRPGQGYFYGYT